One sample yielded the 22 T cell receptor beta chains listed below, sequenced in a study of regulatory T cells in long-lasting Graves disease. Time point noted: newly diagnosed GD, antithyroid drugs for less than 3 months. Scientists built the TCR library using RNA that was extracted from PBMCs. iRepertoire HTBI primers and Arm-PCR of CDR3 regions built TCR beta libraries. From the multiplex PCR reads, TCRdb called clonotypes with MiXCR, one entry per CDR3 protein. This sample has about 440,000 distinct CDR3 sequences, with more than 13% found just once. These data were likewise used in another study, on T cells in Graves' hyperthyroidism and ophthalmopathy.

The sample in question was peripheral blood mononuclear cells (PBMCs), obtained at new diagnosis, from a patient treated with antithyroid drugs. The receptors come from a woman in her 30s with Graves disease.

The chain carries TRBV5-8 and TRBJ1-1, with D tentatively TRBD1 (5 bases). CDR1 and CDR2 (germline): SGHTS, YDEGEE. The CDR3 has 13 amino acids. V lost 1 base, J lost 11 bases, and 15 bases lay in between. The CDR3 is CASSLCPGLLAFF. The DNA for the CDR3 is TGTGCCAGCAGCTTGTGTCCAGGGCTCTTGGCTTTCTTT.

The V and J genes are TRBV6-1 and TRBJ1-2, with D tentatively TRBD1 (6 bases). V was pared by 8 bases and J by 8 bases, with 15 bases between. The germline gives CDR1 MNHNS, CDR2 SASEGT. The CDR3 spans 12 residues. The CDR3 is CASWSGARGYTF. The CDR3 DNA is TGTGCCAGCTGGTCAGGGGCGAGGGGCTACACCTTC.

In its sample, this clonotype was seen many times. CDR3 DNA: TGCGCCAGCAGCTCCGGGACTAGCGGGAGTGGTGAGCAGTTCTTC. It is translated as CASSSGTSGSGEQFF. The rearrangement links TRBV5-1 to TRBJ2-1, with 14 nucleotides matching TRBD2. Germline V CDR1 and CDR2: SGHRS, YFSETQ. V was pared by 3 bases and J by 9 bases, with 5 bases of the junction left unmatched. The CDR3 extends over 15 amino acids.

This clonotype was seen a few times. The CDR3 DNA sequence: TGTGCCAGCAGCATCGACAGGGGAAGAAGTGACTACACCTTC. As protein: CASSIDRGRSDYTF. The chain links TRBV9 to TRBJ1-2, with 8 bases lining up with TRBD1. The CDR3 runs 14 residues. Germline lookup yields CDR1 SGDLS and CDR2 YYNGEE. Trimming cost V 4 bases and J 10 bases; bases outside gene matches: 12.

This clonotype was seen only a few times. The V call is TRBV14, the J call TRBJ2-3; D is tentatively TRBD1 or TRBD2 (5 bases each). Germline values: CDR1 SGHDN, CDR2 FVKESK. V dropped 1 base and J dropped 0 bases, with 14 bases sitting between them. The CDR3 runs 17 residues. The CDR3 sequence is CASSQVVPGQSTDTQYF. The CDR3 coding sequence is TGTGCCAGCAGCCAAGTGGTCCCGGGGCAGAGCACAGATACGCAGTATTTT.

There are many counts of this clonotype. The chain joins TRBV18 to TRBJ1-5; D is perhaps TRBD1 (5 bases). CDR1 KGHSH and CDR2 LQKENI come from the germline V gene. Trimming removed 6 bases from V and 4 bases from J, with 19 bases in between. CDR3 length: 16 residues. CDR3 sequence (DNA): TGTGCCAGCTCCCTCACGGCGACAGTTAATAATCAGCCCCAGCATTTT. Protein sequence: CASSLTATVNNQPQHF.

This clonotype was observed many times. V gene TRBV28 combines with J gene TRBJ2-5, with 13 nucleotides matching TRBD2. V gave up 5 bases and J gave up 2 bases; unmatched junction bases: 11. Germline CDR1 and CDR2: MDHEN and SYDVKM. The CDR3 contains 18 residues. The CDR3 is CASSPAHMTSGGQETQYF. Here the CDR3 DNA reads TGTGCCAGCAGTCCCGCCCACATGACTAGCGGGGGGCAAGAGACCCAGTACTTC.

V is TRBV10-3 and J is TRBJ2-3; 14 bases are a match to TRBD2. The V gene end was trimmed by 3 bases and the J gene end by 1 base; junction bases not matched to a gene: 3. Germline V gene sequence: CDR1 ENHRY, CDR2 SYGVKD. The CDR3 loop spans 17 amino acids. CDR3 DNA sequence: TGTGCCATCAGTGACGGGACTAGCGGGAGAGGCACAGATACGCAGTATTTT. This gives the protein CAISDGTSGRGTDTQYF.

This clonotype has at least ten counts. The V gene is TRBV12-3 or TRBV12-4, the J gene TRBJ2-3, with D possibly being TRBD1 (5 bases). The CDR3 runs to 16 residues. The ends were cut back, 6 bases at V and 1 base at J, with 17 bases in the middle. The CDR3 DNA sequence: TGTGCCAGCAGCTTCCAGAAGGGGTGGGGCACAGATACGCAGTATTTT. Its translation is CASSFQKGWGTDTQYF.

This clonotype came up once. The chain's CDR3 is CASSFRDTTGELFF. The CDR3 region has the DNA TGTGCCAGCAGTTTCAGGGATACCACCGGGGAGCTGTTTTTT. The V and J genes are TRBV12-3 or TRBV12-4 and TRBJ2-2; D may be TRBD1 (5 bases). The CDR3 contains 14 residues. Trimming stripped 3 bases from V and 4 bases from J, with 9 bases between.

This chain connects TRBV28 to TRBJ2-1; the D gene is possibly TRBD1 (6 bases). CDR1 is MDHEN and CDR2 is SYDVKM in the germline V gene. Trimming took 6 bases from V and 14 from J, leaving 17 bases between them. The CDR3 extends over 12 amino acids. CDR3: CASSPRAQGKFF. The CDR3 DNA follows: TGTGCCAGCAGCCCAAGGGCACAGGGAAAGTTCTTC.

This clonotype has a count of ten or more. This chain joins TRBV11-2 and TRBJ2-7; TRBD2 matches 12 bases. Germline loops: CDR1 SGHAT, CDR2 FQNNGV. The CDR3 covers 17 residues. V dropped 4 bases and J dropped 7; count of bases not matched to a gene: 14. The CDR3 DNA follows: TGTGCCAGCAGCTCCGGGACTAGCGGGTCTCGCAGGTGGGAGCAGTACTTC. This translates into CASSSGTSGSRRWEQYF.

There are many counts of this clonotype. This sequence joins TRBV3-1 and TRBJ1-1; D not resolved. Germline lookup yields CDR1 LGHDT and CDR2 YNNKEL (reference sequence). V lost 0 bases and J lost 4, with 12 bases in between. CDR3 size: 15 residues. Here the CDR3 reads CASSQDPGPSTEAFF. The CDR3 DNA follows: TGTGCCAGCAGCCAAGACCCCGGGCCCTCCACTGAAGCTTTCTTT.

There are many counts of this clonotype. This chain links TRBV7-8 with TRBJ1-4; D is unresolved. CDR1 and CDR2 from the germline V gene are SGHVS and FQNEAQ. Between the trimmed V and J ends, which lost 5 bases and 3 bases, there was a span of 13 bases. The CDR3 runs to 15 residues. CDR3 amino acids: CASSLEYSANEKLFF. The CDR3 DNA follows: TGTGCCAGCAGCCTAGAGTACAGTGCTAATGAAAAACTGTTTTTT. The entire variable domain, with the rest obtained from reference TRBV7-8 and TRBJ1-4, is as follows: GAGVSQSPRYKVAKRGQDVALRCDPISGHVSLFWYQQALGQGPEFLTYFQNEAQLDKSGLPSDRFFAERPEGSVSTLKIQRTQQEDSAVYLCASSLEYSANEKLFFGSGTQLSVL.

This clonotype was observed at least ten times. J is TRBJ2-7 and V is TRBV30; 7 bases agree with TRBD2. CDR3 length: 14 residues. V was pared by 5 bases and J by 7 bases, with 14 bases of the junction left unmatched. Per germline, CDR1 GTSNPN and CDR2 SVGIG (reference sequence). The CDR3 DNA is TGTGCCTGGGGGTCCGGAGGGAGGGCCGGTGAGCAGTACTTC. Protein sequence: CAWGSGGRAGEQYF.

About this clonotype: A much bigger clone sits one base away, suggesting this may be a read error. The chain's CDR3 is CASSFGGPDTRYF. DNA of the CDR3: TGTGCCAGCAGTTTCGGGGGCCCAGATACGCGGTATTTT. This sequence joins TRBV12-3 or TRBV12-4 and TRBJ2-3; perhaps D is TRBD1 or TRBD2 (6 bases each). The CDR3 totals 13 residues.

The chain joins TRBV28 to TRBJ1-1; D remains unclear. V was cut by 7 bases and J by 7 bases, with 19 bases left in between. In germline, CDR1 is MDHEN, CDR2 SYDVKM. The CDR3 sequence is 14 residues long. CDR3 amino acids: CASTRQISGSEAFF. The DNA for the CDR3 is TGTGCCAGCACTCGACAAATATCCGGGAGTGAAGCTTTCTTT.

This clonotype was counted ten times or more. The chain employs TRBV2 and TRBJ2-7; TRBD2 matches 10 bases. The V and J ends lost 3 bases and 0 bases, in that order; junction bases with no gene match: 8. Germline loops: CDR1 SNHLY, CDR2 FYNNEI. The CDR3 spans 17 residues. The CDR3 sequence is CASSDRLAGDSSYEQYF. CDR3 sequence (DNA): TGTGCCAGCAGTGACAGGCTAGCGGGAGACTCCTCCTACGAGCAGTACTTC.

This clonotype was counted between two and nine times. This chain connects TRBV12-3 or TRBV12-4 to TRBJ1-2; TRBD1 matches at 9 bases. This CDR3 spans 16 amino acids. Unmatched junction bases numbered 7, after V lost 5 bases and J lost 0 bases. The CDR3 region has the DNA TGTGCCAGCAGTCGAGGACAGGGGACAGCTAACTATGGCTACACCTTC. Encoded protein: CASSRGQGTANYGYTF.

This chain joins TRBV27 and TRBJ1-2, with 8 bases identical to TRBD1. CDR1 and CDR2 (germline): MNHEY, SMNVEV (reference sequence). V lost 5 bases, J lost 7 bases, and 3 bases stayed unmatched. This CDR3 is built from 12 residues. The CDR3 DNA follows: TGTGCCAGCAGTGGAGACAGGGGTGGCTACACCTTC. Amino acid sequence: CASSGDRGGYTF.

This clonotype was picked up many times. V and J are TRBV28 and TRBJ2-7; unclear D gene. V was pared by 7 bases and J by 0 bases, with 19 bases between. Germline V CDR1 and CDR2: MDHEN, SYDVKM. This CDR3 spans 16 amino acids. CDR3 amino acids: CASTLPLELISYEQYF. As DNA, the CDR3 is TGTGCCAGCACCCTCCCCCTTGAGTTGATCTCCTACGAGCAGTACTTC. The variable domain in full, completed from reference TRBV28 and TRBJ2-7, reads DVKVTQSSRYLVKRTGEKVFLECVQDMDHENMFWYRQDPGLGLRLIYFSYDVKMKEKGDIPEGYSVSREKKERFSLILESASTNQTSMYLCASTLPLELISYEQYFGPGTRLTVT.

The chain carries TRBV11-2 and TRBJ1-1, with unresolved D. Per the germline V gene, CDR1 is SGHAT and CDR2 is FQNNGV. The ends were cut back, 1 base at V and 5 bases at J, with 8 bases in the middle. The CDR3 is 13 residues long. The CDR3 sequence is CASSLVPDTEAFF. The CDR3 DNA sequence: TGTGCCAGCAGCTTAGTTCCGGATACTGAAGCTTTCTTT.